This TCR beta chain was sequenced during a study of response to subunit inactivated influenza vaccine (dated by TCRdb to between 2018 and 2020). The study in broad terms: Deep quantitative profiling of the T cell receptor repertoire was used in the study to follow responses to a trivalent subunit inactivated influenza vaccine.

Study-level results and caveats: The authors proposed that each seasonal influenza vaccination may bring in only a limited number of new T cells.

The receptor library was made with RT-PCR. The instrument was an Illumina HiSeq 2500. TCRdb took the public reads, trimmed them with fastp at Q25, ran MiXCR for clone calling and kept in-frame beta chains. One record per CDR3 amino acid sequence lists the most common genes and DNA. Present in this sample are 500,000 to 750,000 distinct CDR3 sequences, roughly 15% of which were seen just once. The ten largest clones add up to roughly 10% of the sample. The CDR3, from cysteine to phenylalanine, totals 15 residues. The CDR3 DNA has 45 bases and is translated from base 1. CDR1 SEHNR and CDR2 FQNEAQ were looked up in the germline V gene (reference sequence). Trimming at the junction amounts to 2 bases on V and 2 bases on J, and the germline ends lie 12 bases apart. This clonotype has more than one count but fewer than ten. The antigen it binds to is not known. Base qualities are not provided; no much larger clone lies one nucleotide away.

This material consisted of PBMCs from blood, taken roughly 12 days after vaccination. The rearrangement combines TRBV7-9 with TRBJ1-1, with a weak D call of TRBD1 (5 bases match). The TCR was taken from a man aged 50-60 years who received an inactivated influenza vaccine. Donor details come from another sample of the same person, matched by shared clones. The DNA sequence is as follows: TGTGCCAGCAGCTTAATGGCTGGGGCCAACACTGAAGCTTTCTTT. It specifies CASSLMAGANTEAFF. The variable domain in full, with residues beyond the CDR3 obtained from the reference TRBV7-9 and TRBJ1-1 genes, is DTGVSQNPRHKITKRGQNVTFRCDPISEHNRLYWYRQTLGQGPEFLTYFQNEAQLEKSRLLSDRFSAERPKGSFSTLEIQRTEQGDSAMYLCASSLMAGANTEAFFGQGTRLTVV.